A single sample gave rise to the 28 T cell receptor beta chains below, sequenced in a study of CXCR3-negative and CXCR3-positive naive CD8 T cells. General study results and limits: Greater hydrophobicity was found in TRB CDR3s of CXCR3-positive naive cells than of CXCR3-negative naive cells.

In preparing the TRB cDNA libraries, 5' RACE with UMI labels was used. For each CDR3 protein, TCRdb gives one entry from its re-call of the 5' RACE reads, without DNA. The data include some 150,000 distinct CDR3 sequences; the top ten clones carry around 0.3%. No antigen has been identified for these receptors. What was sequenced was naive CXCR3+ CD8+ T cells from blood. Subset reported: CD45RO-CCR7+CD27+CD95- naive CD8+ T cells expressing CXCR3 (TNR3+). The receptors originated from a human donor in good health. Some clones in this sample may be carry-over from other donors' samples.

The chain is built from TRBV12-3 or TRBV12-4 and TRBJ2-1. The CDR3 is 14 amino acids. CDR3 protein: CASSLASAYNEQFF.

This chain joins TRBV12-3 or TRBV12-4 and TRBJ2-3. CDR3 length: 12 residues. The CDR3 here is CASSFGPDTQYF.

V gene TRBV25-1 combines with J gene TRBJ2-5. Germline CDR1 is MGHDK and CDR2 is SYGVNS. This CDR3 has 12 residues. This CDR3 is CASSDERETQYF. The complete variable domain, with remaining parts taken from reference TRBV25-1 and TRBJ2-5, reads EADIYQTPRYLVIGTGKKITLECSQTMGHDKMYWYQQDPGMELHLIHYSYGVNSTEKGDLSSESTVSRIRTEHFPLTLESARPSHTSQYLCASSDERETQYFGPGTRLLVL.

The chain recombines TRBV5-1 with TRBJ2-1. Germline CDR1 is SGHRS and CDR2 is YFSETQ. This CDR3 region has 11 residues. CDR3 residues: CASRGYNEQFF.

This rearrangement joins TRBV7-9 to TRBJ1-1. Germline V gives CDR1 SEHNR, CDR2 FQNEAQ (reference sequence). This CDR3 contains 13 residues. CDR3 in amino acids: CASSPTTGTEAFF. The entire variable domain, with the rest obtained from reference TRBV7-9 and TRBJ1-1, is as follows: DTGVSQNPRHKITKRGQNVTFRCDPISEHNRLYWYRQTLGQGPEFLTYFQNEAQLEKSRLLSDRFSAERPKGSFSTLEIQRTEQGDSAMYLCASSPTTGTEAFFGQGTRLTVV.

The rearrangement uses TRBV14 and TRBJ1-2. Germline V lookup: CDR1 SGHDN, CDR2 FVKESK. The CDR3 contains 13 residues. The chain's CDR3 is CASSPLPNYGYTF.

This sequence joins TRBV7-3 and TRBJ1-1; without DNA, the TCRdb call of TRBD1 cannot be checked. CDR1 SGHTA and CDR2 FQGTGA come from the germline V gene. The CDR3 has 14 amino acids. Here the CDR3 reads CASSKTGGVTEAFF.

This sequence joins TRBV7-6 and TRBJ2-1; TCRdb calls TRBD2, which cannot be checked without DNA. Germline V gene sequence: CDR1 SGHVS, CDR2 FNYEAQ. The CDR3 has 13 amino acids. The CDR3: CASNSGDYNEQFF.

The rearrangement joins TRBV12-5 to TRBJ1-5. Germline V gene data show CDR1 as LGHNT and CDR2 as FRNRAP. The length of the CDR3 is 13 residues. CDR3 region: CASGLPGNQPQHF.

The chain has TRBV29-1 and TRBJ2-1; there is no DNA to check the TCRdb D call of TRBD1. The CDR3 is 12 amino acids. Germline V gives CDR1 SQVTM, CDR2 ANQGSEA. The CDR3 protein is CSVGDGYNEQFF.

The CDR3 sequence is CASSRALYNEQFF. The chain employs TRBV14 and TRBJ2-1; absent DNA, TCRdb's TRBD2 call cannot be checked. This CDR3 comprises 13 residues. Germline CDR1 SGHDN, CDR2 FVKESK.

This chain connects TRBV29-1 to TRBJ2-5; TCRdb names TRBD2, which stays unverified in the absence of DNA. Germline V lookup: CDR1 SQVTM, CDR2 ANQGSEA. This CDR3 has 15 residues. CDR3 sequence reads: CSVAQDGSGQETQYF.

The gene calls are TRBV12-3 or TRBV12-4 and TRBJ2-1; TCRdb picks TRBD1, but there is no DNA to check that call. The CDR3 consists of 16 residues. This CDR3 is CASSYTTGATYNEQFF.

The CDR3 sequence is CSVLDSSYEQYF. This sequence joins TRBV29-1 and TRBJ2-7. CDR3 length equals 12 residues. Germline loops: CDR1 SQVTM, CDR2 ANQGSEA.

The CDR3 reads CASSYPDNSQETQYF. The chain joins TRBV6-2 or TRBV6-3 to TRBJ2-5. Germline V gives CDR1 MNHEY, CDR2 SVGEGT. The CDR3 sequence is 15 residues long.

V and J are TRBV28 and TRBJ2-2; TCRdb's assignment of TRBD1 cannot be checked, as there is no DNA. Germline loops: CDR1 MDHEN, CDR2 SYDVKM. The CDR3 sequence is 15 residues long. CDR3 residues: CASSFRGYRAGELFF.

The CDR3 spells CASSPWTGTYEQYF. The chain joins TRBV9 to TRBJ2-7; TCRdb names TRBD1, which stays unverified in the absence of DNA. Germline-derived CDR1 and CDR2 are SGDLS and YYNGEE. This CDR3 is 14 amino acids long.

The gene calls are TRBV28 and TRBJ2-4; TCRdb names TRBD2, which stays unverified in the absence of DNA. The CDR3 contains 17 residues. Germline V lookup: CDR1 MDHEN, CDR2 SYDVKM. The CDR3 spells CASSEDPGLEAKNIQYF. Full variable domain (missing parts from reference TRBV28 and TRBJ2-4): DVKVTQSSRYLVKRTGEKVFLECVQDMDHENMFWYRQDPGLGLRLIYFSYDVKMKEKGDIPEGYSVSREKKERFSLILESASTNQTSMYLCASSEDPGLEAKNIQYFGAGTRLSVL.

This chain links TRBV15 with TRBJ1-2. Germline values: CDR1 LNHNV, CDR2 YYDKDF (reference sequence). The CDR3 sequence is 16 residues long. The CDR3 spells CATSRDRGSQNYGYTF. The full variable domain, completed using reference TRBV15 and TRBJ1-2, is DAMVIQNPRYQVTQFGKPVTLSCSQTLNHNVMYWYQQKSSQAPKLLFHYYDKDFNNEADTPDNFQSRRPNTSFCFLDIRSPGLGDTAMYLCATSRDRGSQNYGYTFGSGTRLTVV.

J is TRBJ2-2 and V is TRBV7-8; the TCRdb call, TRBD1, lacks DNA for checking. The germline V gene has CDR1 SGHVS and CDR2 FQNEAQ. This CDR3 comprises 14 residues. The CDR3 loop is CASSLDSYTGELFF.

The rearrangement links TRBV7-9 to TRBJ1-1; TCRdb outputs TRBD1, but without DNA this stays unchecked. The germline gives CDR1 SEHNR, CDR2 FQNEAQ (reference sequence). CDR3 size: 15 residues. The CDR3 protein is CASSLGGVGDTEAFF. The full variable domain, completed using reference TRBV7-9 and TRBJ1-1, is DTGVSQNPRHKITKRGQNVTFRCDPISEHNRLYWYRQTLGQGPEFLTYFQNEAQLEKSRLLSDRFSAERPKGSFSTLEIQRTEQGDSAMYLCASSLGGVGDTEAFFGQGTRLTVV.

The CDR3 loop is CSAGDRNYEQYF. The chain uses TRBV20-1 and TRBJ2-7; no DNA is available, so the TRBD1 call from TCRdb remains unchecked. Germline assignment: CDR1 DFQATT and CDR2 SNEGSKA (reference sequence). The CDR3 is 12 residues long.

The chain couples TRBV7-6 to TRBJ2-1; lacking DNA, the TRBD1 call made by TCRdb goes unchecked. CDR1 and CDR2 from the germline V gene are SGHVS and FNYEAQ. The CDR3 sequence is 15 residues long. CDR3 residues: CASSSGTGVNNEQFF.

The chain uses TRBV18 and TRBJ1-5; TCRdb gives TRBD1 as the D gene, but with no DNA this cannot be confirmed. In germline, CDR1 is KGHSH, CDR2 LQKENI. The CDR3 length is 16 residues. CDR3 region: CASSHEPTGSNQPQHF.

V is TRBV5-5 and J is TRBJ2-3; lacking DNA, the TRBD1 call made by TCRdb goes unchecked. Germline V gene sequence: CDR1 SGHKS, CDR2 YYEKEE (reference sequence). The CDR3 has 16 residues. The CDR3 sequence: CASSAGQGGGTDTQYF.

The chain joins TRBV15 to TRBJ2-5; with no DNA, the TCRdb D assignment of TRBD2 cannot be verified. The CDR3 covers 18 residues. Germline V gives CDR1 LNHNV, CDR2 YYDKDF (reference sequence). Here the CDR3 reads CATSRSLVFAGGSETQYF.

CDR3 residues: CASSQDRWGQSYEQYF. The chain carries TRBV3-1 and TRBJ2-7; TCRdb returns TRBD1, unconfirmable since there is no DNA. The length of the CDR3 is 16 residues. Germline lookup yields CDR1 LGHDT and CDR2 YNNKEL (reference sequence).

The J gene is TRBJ2-5, the V gene TRBV29-1; TCRdb returns TRBD2, unconfirmable since there is no DNA. This CDR3 comprises 13 residues. Germline values: CDR1 SQVTM, CDR2 ANQGSEA. The CDR3 sequence is CSVLSQGQETQYF.